This TCR beta chain was obtained from a study of T cell repertoires in aging, cancer and after chemotherapy. Study findings and constraints: Untreated cancer patients had significantly lower blood TCR diversity than age-matched healthy donors.

A mixed TRB-A/B primer pool amplified rearranged TRB by multiplex touch-down PCR. Each CDR3 protein gets one entry after TCRdb re-called the multiplex PCR reads with MiXCR. The sample includes about 3,000 distinct CDR3 sequences, 20% to 25% of them seen just once. This clonotype was detected a few times. Its antigen is not known. Amplification of TCR beta used genomic DNA extracted from peripheral blood. Germline lookup yields CDR1 SGHAT and CDR2 FQDESV (reference sequence). The V gene lost 2 bases and the J gene lost 4 bases, with 3 bases spanning the gap. This CDR3 is built from 12 residues. The sample taken for sequencing was blood. The source of this sequence is a human donor with a solid tumor. This chain links TRBV11-1 with TRBJ1-5; the D is unclear. The CDR3: CASSLWNQPQHF. CDR3 bases: TGTGCCAGCAGCTTATGGAATCAGCCCCAGCATTTT.